The TCR beta chain under discussion was sequenced for a study of human T cells and chemical hapten exposure. Overall study findings and caveats: With regard to DPC sensitization, TCRs above 1 in 1000 frequency did not change.

Deletions cut 2 bases from V and 5 bases from J, with 20 bases between. Germline V gene sequence: CDR1 SGDLS, CDR2 YYNGEE. The CDR3 consists of 16 residues. For this clonotype: The antigen remains undetermined.

The time point denotes: pre-sensitization, week 0. Treatment denoted: therapeutic diphenylcyclopropenone sensitization with weekly scalp DPC. It was the library that attached unique molecular identifiers to individual cDNA molecules. TCRdb re-derived calls from the RACE reads in MiXCR, one entry per CDR3 protein. The sample shows over 300,000 distinct CDR3 sequences, 4.5% to 5.5% of them seen only once. The rearrangement joins TRBV9 to TRBJ2-7, with D tentatively TRBD2 (7 bases). Sample: whole blood, taken in connection with sensitization to the hapten diphenylcyclopropenone (DPC). The receptor was derived from a woman aged 45-60 years with alopecia areata. Some clones in this sample may be carry-over from other donors' samples. DNA for the CDR3: TGTGCCAGCAGCGTGGGTCCGCGGGGGCACGGGGACGAGCAGTACTTC. It yields the protein CASSVGPRGHGDEQYF.